The clone carrying this T cell receptor beta chain came up a few times. Its antigen is not identified. The data are from a study of early T cells in non-severe SARS-CoV-2 infection. Looking at the study overall: Chains from this unsorted whole-blood bulk RNA could not be paired.

Regarding the study as a whole: A preference for anti-spike CD8 responses marked VDJdb matching, which missed private and CD4 specificities.

TCRdb reprocessed the 5' RACE reads with MiXCR, giving one entry per CDR3 protein. The table has approximately 52,000 distinct CDR3 sequences, around 8% seen once; the top ten hold 9.4%. This clonotype was sampled from an adult who was a healthcare worker with PCR-confirmed SARS-CoV-2 infection or an uninfected control (not recorded which). The sequencing sample was made of whole blood.

CDR3 DNA sequence: TGTGCCAGCTCACCGTGGAGGGATACCGGGGAGCTGTTTTTT. Residues: CASSPWRDTGELFF. This rearrangement joins TRBV18 to TRBJ2-2, with a possible D match to TRBD2 (6 bases). Germline V gene lookup returns CDR1 KGHSH and CDR2 LQKENI. With 3 bases removed from V and 5 bases from J, the gap between germline ends came to 10 bases. The CDR3 extends over 14 amino acids.